These 12 T cell receptor beta chains were all obtained from the same sample, sequenced in a study of T cells in localized non-small cell lung cancer. The method was immunoSEQ multiplex PCR; TCRdb's version includes in-frame clones alone and lacks a portion of them. The sample shows about 4,500 clones, under 40% of them seen only once. The sample here was lung tumor tissue, taken before any cancer treatment. The receptors here all came from a male donor at least 60 years old with stage I lung adenocarcinoma.

V gene TRBV11-3 combines with J gene TRBJ2-2, with D maybe TRBD2 (6 bases). This CDR3 is built from 15 residues. V was pared by 3 bases and J by 1 base, with 9 bases between. Germline V CDR1 and CDR2: SGHNT, YENEEA. The CDR3 reads CASSFGGVNTGELFF. The CDR3 DNA reads TGTGCCAGCAGCTTCGGCGGGGTGAACACCGGGGAGCTGTTTTTT.

This clone was found once. V gene TRBV5-1 combines with J gene TRBJ1-2, with D perhaps matching TRBD1 (6 bases). Germline V gene sequence: CDR1 SGHRS, CDR2 YFSETQ. The CDR3 loop spans 17 amino acids. Trimming took 4 bases from V and 7 from J, leaving 26 bases between them. The chain's CDR3 is CASSDPRWGATQGGYTF. CDR3 nucleotides: TGCGCCAGCAGCGATCCTCGTTGGGGGGCGACCCAGGGTGGCTACACCTTC.

The chain carries TRBV6-1 and TRBJ1-2; D is ambiguous. Germline V gives CDR1 MNHNS, CDR2 SASEGT. This CDR3 has 14 amino acids. Trimming took off 1 base at V and 4 bases at J, with 10 bases between the two ends. The CDR3 bases are TGTGCCAGCAGTGAAGGCCTTTCCGGCTATGGCTACACCTTC. Amino acids: CASSEGLSGYGYTF.

The rearrangement joins TRBV11-3 to TRBJ2-2; TRBD1 aligns across 8 bases. Trimming took 3 bases from V and 4 from J; bases not matched to a gene: 4. The CDR3 covers 15 residues. CDR1 SGHNT and CDR2 YENEEA come from the germline V gene. In DNA, the CDR3 is TGTGCCAGCAGCTTGGACAGGGTCGGCACCGGGGAGCTGTTTTTT. This translates into CASSLDRVGTGELFF.

CDR3 amino acids: CATETEMNTEAFF. The CDR3 DNA reads TGTGCCACCGAGACAGAGATGAACACTGAAGCTTTCTTT. The chain is built from TRBV10-3 and TRBJ1-1; possibly TRBD1 for D (5 bases). The germline V gene encodes CDR1 ENHRY and CDR2 SYGVKD. The CDR3 loop spans 13 amino acids. V lost 10 bases to trimming and J lost 0 bases, with 12 bases between them.

This clone has more than one count but fewer than ten. The chain joins TRBV11-3 to TRBJ2-7; TRBD2 is a possible D gene (6 bases). Trimming pared 5 bases from V and 0 bases from J, leaving 14 bases between. CDR1 SGHNT and CDR2 YENEEA come from the germline V gene. The CDR3 extends over 15 amino acids. The CDR3 sequence is CASSEGGASSYEQYF. CDR3 nucleotides: TGTGCCAGCAGCGAAGGCGGGGCCAGCTCCTACGAGCAGTACTTC.

V gene TRBV5-1 combines with J gene TRBJ2-5; 7 bases agree with TRBD2. This CDR3 comprises 16 residues. V gave up 4 bases and J gave up 1 base; unmatched junction bases: 10. CDR1 is SGHRS, CDR2 YFSETQ, per germline. The CDR3 region has the DNA TGCGCCAGCAGCCAAAACCGGGGGGAACCCCAAGAGACCCAGTACTTC. Encoded protein: CASSQNRGEPQETQYF.

This clone has only one observation. The J gene is TRBJ1-1, the V gene TRBV4-1; tentatively, D is TRBD1 (6 bases). V lost 4 bases, J lost 2 bases, and 17 bases lay in between. CDR1 and CDR2 from the germline V gene are MGHRA and YSYEKL. The CDR3 sequence is 16 residues long. The CDR3 nucleotides are TGCGCCAGCAGCCCTATGGGGGCAGGAGCAAACACTGAAGCTTTCTTT. Protein: CASSPMGAGANTEAFF.

J is TRBJ1-1 and V is TRBV28; TRBD1 matches at 8 bases. Germline lookup yields CDR1 MDHEN and CDR2 SYDVKM. Losses at the gene ends were 6 bases for V and 8 bases for J; bases not matched to a gene: 5. The CDR3 length is 12 residues. The CDR3 loop is CASRQQGAEAFF. For the CDR3, the DNA is TGTGCCAGCAGACAGCAGGGGGCGGAAGCTTTCTTT.

This clone turned up a few times. The V and J genes are TRBV11-3 and TRBJ2-2, with D unclear. Germline values: CDR1 SGHNT, CDR2 YENEEA. The CDR3 extends over 14 amino acids. V gave up 2 bases and J gave up 6 bases, with 10 bases separating them. The CDR3 nucleotides are TGTGCCAGCAGCTTATCCCCCCCCGCCGGGGAGCTGTTTTTT. This gives the protein CASSLSPPAGELFF.

The rearrangement uses TRBV9 and TRBJ1-5, with a weak D call TRBD1 (6 bases). Per germline, CDR1 SGDLS and CDR2 YYNGEE. Trimming shortened V by 4 bases and J by 5 bases, and 13 bases separated the two germline ends. This CDR3 has 14 residues. The CDR3 protein is CASSTTGRHQPQHF. DNA of the CDR3: TGTGCCAGCAGCACAACAGGGAGGCATCAGCCCCAGCATTTT.

The gene calls are TRBV10-2 and TRBJ2-3; 10 bases map to TRBD1. The CDR3 runs to 13 residues. Germline V lookup: CDR1 WSHSY, CDR2 SAAADI. The V gene end was trimmed by 7 bases and the J gene end by 6 bases; junction bases not matched to a gene: 4. This CDR3 is CASILDRGDTQYF. CDR3 nucleotide sequence: TGCGCCAGCATTCTGGACAGGGGGGATACGCAGTATTTT.